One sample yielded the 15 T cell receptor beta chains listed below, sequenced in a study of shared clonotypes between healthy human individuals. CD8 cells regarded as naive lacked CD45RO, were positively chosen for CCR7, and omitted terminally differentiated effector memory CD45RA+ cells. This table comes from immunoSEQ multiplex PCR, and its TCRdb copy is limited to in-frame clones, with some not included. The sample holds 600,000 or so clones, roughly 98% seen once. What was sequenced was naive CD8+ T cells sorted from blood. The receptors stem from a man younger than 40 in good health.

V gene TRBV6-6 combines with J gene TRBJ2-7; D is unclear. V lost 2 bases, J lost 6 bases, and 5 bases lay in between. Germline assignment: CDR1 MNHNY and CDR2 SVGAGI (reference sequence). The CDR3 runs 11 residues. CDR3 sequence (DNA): TGTGCCAGCAGTTACAGGATCGAGCAGTACTTC. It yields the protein CASSYRIEQYF.

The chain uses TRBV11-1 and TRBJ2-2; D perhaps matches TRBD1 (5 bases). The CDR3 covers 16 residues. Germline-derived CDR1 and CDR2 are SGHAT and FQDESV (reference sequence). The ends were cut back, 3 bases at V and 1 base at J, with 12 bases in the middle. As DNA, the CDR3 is TGTGCCAGCAGCTTTGGGGCTATTCAGAACACCGGGGAGCTGTTTTTT. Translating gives CASSFGAIQNTGELFF.

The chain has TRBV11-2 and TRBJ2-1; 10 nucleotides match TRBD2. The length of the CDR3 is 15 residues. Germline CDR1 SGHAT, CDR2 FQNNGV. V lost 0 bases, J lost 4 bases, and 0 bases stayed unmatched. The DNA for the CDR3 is TGTGCCAGCAGCTTAGAACTAGCGGGATACAATGAGCAGTTCTTC. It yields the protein CASSLELAGYNEQFF.

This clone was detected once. CDR3 DNA: TGTGCCAGTAGTATGAGGGCAGCCACCTACGAGCAGTACTTC. Translating it yields CASSMRAATYEQYF. V usage is TRBV19 and J usage is TRBJ2-7; perhaps TRBD2 as D (5 bases). This CDR3 has 14 amino acids. The ends were cut back, 3 bases at V and 2 bases at J, with 11 bases in the middle. The germline V gene has CDR1 LNHDA and CDR2 SQIVND (reference sequence).

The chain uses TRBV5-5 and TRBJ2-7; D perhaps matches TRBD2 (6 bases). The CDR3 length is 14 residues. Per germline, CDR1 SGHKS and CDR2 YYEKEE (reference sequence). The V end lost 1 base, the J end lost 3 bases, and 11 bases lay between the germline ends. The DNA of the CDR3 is TGTGCCAGCAGCTTGTTACTGGGGGGCTACGAGCAGTACTTC. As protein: CASSLLLGGYEQYF.

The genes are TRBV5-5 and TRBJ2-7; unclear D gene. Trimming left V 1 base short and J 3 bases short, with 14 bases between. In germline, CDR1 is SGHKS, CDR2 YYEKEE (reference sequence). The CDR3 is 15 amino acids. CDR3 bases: TGTGCCAGCAGCTTGAACGGGCAGGAATTCTACGAGCAGTACTTC. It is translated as CASSLNGQEFYEQYF.

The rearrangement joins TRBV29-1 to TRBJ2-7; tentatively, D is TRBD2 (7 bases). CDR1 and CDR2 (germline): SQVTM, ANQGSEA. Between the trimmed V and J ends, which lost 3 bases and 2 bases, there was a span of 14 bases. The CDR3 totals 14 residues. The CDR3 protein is CSVEGGEGAYEQYF. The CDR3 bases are TGCAGCGTTGAGGGAGGGGAGGGGGCCTACGAGCAGTACTTC.

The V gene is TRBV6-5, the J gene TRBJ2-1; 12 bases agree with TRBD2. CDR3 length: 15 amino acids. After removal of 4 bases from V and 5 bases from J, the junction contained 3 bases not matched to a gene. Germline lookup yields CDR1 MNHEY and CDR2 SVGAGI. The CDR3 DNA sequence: TGTGCCAGCAGTTTGCTAGCGGGAGGGGACAATGAGCAGTTCTTC. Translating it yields CASSLLAGGDNEQFF.

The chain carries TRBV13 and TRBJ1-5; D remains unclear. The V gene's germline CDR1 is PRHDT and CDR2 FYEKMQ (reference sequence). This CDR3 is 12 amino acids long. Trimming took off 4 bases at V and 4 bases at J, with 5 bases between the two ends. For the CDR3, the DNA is TGTGCCAGCAGCTCCGGTAATCAGCCCCAGCATTTT. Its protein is CASSSGNQPQHF.

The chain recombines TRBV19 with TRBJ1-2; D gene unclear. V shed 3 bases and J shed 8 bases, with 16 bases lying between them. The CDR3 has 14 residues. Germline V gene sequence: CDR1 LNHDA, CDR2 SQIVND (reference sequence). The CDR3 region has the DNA TGTGCCAGTAGTATTATCGGCGAACTGTGGGGCTACACCTTC. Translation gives CASSIIGELWGYTF.

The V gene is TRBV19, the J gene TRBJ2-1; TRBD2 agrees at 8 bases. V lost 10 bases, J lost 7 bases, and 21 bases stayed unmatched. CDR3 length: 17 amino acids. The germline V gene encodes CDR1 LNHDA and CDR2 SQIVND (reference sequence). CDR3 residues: CATNPSSGYIARNEQFF. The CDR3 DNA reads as TGTGCCACAAACCCCTCTAGCGGGTACATCGCGCGGAATGAGCAGTTCTTC.

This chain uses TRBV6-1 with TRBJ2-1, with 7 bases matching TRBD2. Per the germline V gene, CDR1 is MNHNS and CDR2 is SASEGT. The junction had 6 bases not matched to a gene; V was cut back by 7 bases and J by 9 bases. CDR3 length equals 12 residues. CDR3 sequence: CASTPGGFEQFF. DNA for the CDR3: TGTGCCAGCACTCCCGGGGGGTTTGAGCAGTTCTTC.

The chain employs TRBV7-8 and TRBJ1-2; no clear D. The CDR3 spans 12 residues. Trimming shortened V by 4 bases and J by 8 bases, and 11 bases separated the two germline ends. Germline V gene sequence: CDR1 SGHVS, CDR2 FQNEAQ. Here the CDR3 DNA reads TGTGCCAGCAGCTCGAGGGCTGAGGGCTACACCTTC. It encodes CASSSRAEGYTF.

The CDR3: CASSSRGTGELFF. DNA of the CDR3: TGTGCCAGCAGCTCACGCGGCACCGGGGAGCTGTTTTTT. The rearrangement joins TRBV7-9 to TRBJ2-2; no clear D gene. The CDR3 is 13 residues long. V dropped 4 bases and J dropped 4 bases, with 7 bases sitting between them. Germline lookup yields CDR1 SEHNR and CDR2 FQNEAQ (reference sequence). Looking up the rest from reference TRBV7-9 and TRBJ2-2 gives the full variable domain: DTGVSQNPRHKITKRGQNVTFRCDPISEHNRLYWYRQTLGQGPEFLTYFQNEAQLEKSRLLSDRFSAERPKGSFSTLEIQRTEQGDSAMYLCASSSRGTGELFFGEGSRLTVL.

As DNA, the CDR3 is TGTGCCAGCAGCCTCAAGGTCTACACAGATACGCAGTATTTT. It translates to CASSLKVYTDTQYF. V usage is TRBV7-6 and J usage is TRBJ2-3; D not certain. Germline CDR1 and CDR2: SGHVS and FNYEAQ. V was shortened by 5 bases and J by 2 bases, with 11 bases between the two germline ends. The CDR3 totals 14 residues.